The clone carrying this T cell receptor (beta chain) came up a few times. This sample was taken from a study of human T cells and chemical hapten exposure. Study details: Minor volume differences among pooled libraries chiefly drove per-sample TCR yield variation.

During construction of the library, unique molecular identifiers were attached to individual cDNA molecules for quantitative, reproducible TCR counting. Per the original data handling: Per-sample TCR counts ranged from about 20,000 to 750,000, median 95,638. TCRdb processed the 5' RACE reads anew with MiXCR; each CDR3 protein has one entry. TCRdb, not the authors, supplied the V and J calls. The table has about 81,000 distinct CDR3 sequences, 7.7% seen once. Total RNA extraction was carried out from unfractionated whole blood. Germline CDR1 is DFQATT and CDR2 is SNEGSKA (reference sequence). This CDR3 spans 11 amino acids. V was cut by 2 bases and J by 12 bases, with 11 bases left in between.

The sequence was collected from a male donor in good health. The gene calls are TRBV20-1 and TRBJ2-1; D gene unclear. The CDR3 region is CSARKLSVQFF. DNA for the CDR3: TGCAGTGCTAGAAAACTCAGTGTGCAGTTCTTC.